This is a list of T cell receptor beta chains from one sample in a study of blood T cell repertoires in COVID-19. The protocol was immunoSEQ multiplex PCR, while the TCRdb copy is restricted to in-frame clones and leaves out a portion. The profile covers approximately 470,000 clones, with 87% appearing a single time and about 0.75% taken by the ten largest. What was sequenced was PBMCs or T cells enriched from blood (not recorded which). The source is a woman aged 18 to 35 who had recovered from COVID-19. The CDR3 runs from the conserved cysteine through the conserved F or W. The order of the fields is V gene, D gene, J gene, CDR3 protein, CDR3 DNA. D genes are given only for firm matches.

>TRBV7-9|TRBD2|TRBJ2-1
CASSFTPSGGAGEQFF
TGTGCCAGCAGCTTTACCCCTAGCGGGGGGGCGGGTGAGCAGTTCTTC
>TRBV12-3/TRBV12-4|NA|TRBJ1-2
CASSLEGAGGYTF
TGTGCCAGCAGTTTAGAAGGGGCAGGTGGCTACACCTTC
>TRBV3-1/TRBV3-2|NA|TRBJ2-2
CASSQLMGGRSTGELFF
TGTGCCAGCAGCCAGCTGATGGGGGGGCGTAGCACCGGGGAGCTGTTTTTT
>TRBV7-8|TRBD2|TRBJ2-3
CASSRRGRASGDYTDTQYF
TGTGCCAGCAGCCGTAGGGGACGGGCTAGCGGGGACTACACAGATACGCAGTATTTT
>TRBV4-1|NA|TRBJ2-5
CASSQLARGGETQYF
TGCGCCAGCAGCCAATTGGCTCGCGGCGGGGAGACCCAGTACTTC
>TRBV11-3|TRBD1|TRBJ2-7
CASSFRDSEENEQYF
TGTGCCAGCAGTTTCCGGGACAGTGAGGAGAACGAGCAGTACTTC
>TRBV3-1/TRBV3-2|TRBD1|TRBJ1-4
CASSQALRGTGGEKLFF
TGTGCCAGCAGCCAAGCTTTACGCGGAACAGGGGGTGAAAAACTGTTTTTT
>TRBV3-1/TRBV3-2|NA|TRBJ2-3
CASSQGGAEITDTQYF
TGTGCCAGCAGCCAAGGTGGGGCGGAGATCACAGATACGCAGTATTTT
>TRBV18|NA|TRBJ1-4
CASSPLGQGKEKLFF
TGTGCCAGCTCACCACTCGGGCAGGGAAAGGAAAAACTGTTTTTT
>TRBV3-1/TRBV3-2|NA|TRBJ2-7
CASDNRPSSYEQYF
TGTGCCAGTGACAATCGGCCTTCCTCCTACGAGCAGTACTTC
>TRBV2|TRBD1|TRBJ1-2
CASSMTGGGGYTF
TGTGCCAGCAGTATGACAGGGGGCGGGGGCTACACCTTC
>TRBV2|TRBD1|TRBJ1-5
CASRRTLRGRWQPQHF
TGTGCCAGCAGGAGGACCCTCAGGGGGCGCTGGCAGCCCCAGCATTTT
>TRBV7-9|NA|TRBJ1-2
CASSLEQGQGYTF
TGTGCCAGCAGCTTAGAGCAGGGGCAAGGCTACACCTTC
>TRBV20-1|TRBD2|TRBJ2-5
CSASSARGGKETQYF
TGCAGTGCTAGTTCGGCGCGGGGGGGTAAAGAGACCCAGTACTTC
>TRBV10-3|NA|TRBJ1-6
CAIQGSYNSPLHF
TGTGCCATCCAGGGGTCCTATAATTCACCCCTCCACTTT